This TCR beta chain was obtained from a study of OX40 agonist ivuxolimab in advanced cancers. Study observations and caveats: Some patients who did not respond also had low normalized T-cell clonal expansion.

A note on this clone: What it binds is unknown.

TCRdb's copy holds only in-frame clones and misses some; the assay was immunoSEQ multiplex PCR. The sample holds more than 80,000 clones, roughly 89% seen once. Germline CDR1 reads SGHAT; CDR2 reads FQNNGV. Trimming shortened V by 7 bases and J by 6 bases, and 17 bases separated the two germline ends. This CDR3 comprises 14 residues. This TCR was sampled from an adult with an advanced solid tumor such as melanoma, head and neck, liver or kidney cancer. The chain combines TRBV11-2 with TRBJ2-3; either TRBD1 or TRBD2 may fit D (5 bases each). Specimen: CD4+ or CD8+ T cells sorted from blood, collected in a trial of the OX40 agonist ivuxolimab. The CDR3 DNA is TGTGCCAGCATTGGGTTGGGACCGTTTGATACGCAGTATTTT. Protein product: CASIGLGPFDTQYF.